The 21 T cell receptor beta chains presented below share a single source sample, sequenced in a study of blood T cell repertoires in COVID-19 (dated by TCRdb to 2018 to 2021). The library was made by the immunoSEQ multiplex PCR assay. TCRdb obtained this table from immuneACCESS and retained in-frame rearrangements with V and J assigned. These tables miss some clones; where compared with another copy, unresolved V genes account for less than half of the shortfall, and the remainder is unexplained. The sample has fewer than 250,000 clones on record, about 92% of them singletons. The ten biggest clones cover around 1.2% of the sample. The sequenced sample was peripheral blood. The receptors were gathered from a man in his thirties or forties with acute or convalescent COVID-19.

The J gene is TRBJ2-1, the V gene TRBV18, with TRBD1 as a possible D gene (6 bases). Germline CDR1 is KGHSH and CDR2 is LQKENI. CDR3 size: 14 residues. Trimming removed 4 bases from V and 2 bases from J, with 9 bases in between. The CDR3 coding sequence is TGTGCCAGCTCACTTGACAGGCCCTACAATGAGCAGTTCTTC. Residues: CASSLDRPYNEQFF.

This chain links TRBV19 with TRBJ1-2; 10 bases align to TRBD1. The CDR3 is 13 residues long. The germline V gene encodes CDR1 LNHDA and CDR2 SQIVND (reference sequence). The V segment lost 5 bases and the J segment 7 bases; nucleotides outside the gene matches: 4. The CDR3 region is CASSPRQGAGYTF. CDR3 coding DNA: TGTGCCAGTAGTCCACGACAGGGGGCTGGCTACACCTTC.

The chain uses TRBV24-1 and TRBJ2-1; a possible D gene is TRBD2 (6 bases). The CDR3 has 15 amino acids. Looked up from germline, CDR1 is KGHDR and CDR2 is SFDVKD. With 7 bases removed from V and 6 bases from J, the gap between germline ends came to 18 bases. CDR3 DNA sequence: TGTGCCACCAGGGAGAGCGGGCGAACGCTCAATGAGCAGTTCTTC. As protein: CATRESGRTLNEQFF.

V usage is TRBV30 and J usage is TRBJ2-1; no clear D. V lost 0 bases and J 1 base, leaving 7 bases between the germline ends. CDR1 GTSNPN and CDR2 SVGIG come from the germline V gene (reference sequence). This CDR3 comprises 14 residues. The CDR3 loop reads CAWSVPGSYNEQFF. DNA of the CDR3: TGTGCCTGGAGTGTTCCGGGTTCCTACAATGAGCAGTTCTTC.

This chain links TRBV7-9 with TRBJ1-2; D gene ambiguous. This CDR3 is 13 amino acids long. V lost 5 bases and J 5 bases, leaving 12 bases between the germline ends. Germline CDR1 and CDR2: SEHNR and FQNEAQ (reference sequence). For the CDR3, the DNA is TGTGCCAGCAGCCCCGACAAGTTATATGGCTACACCTTC. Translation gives CASSPDKLYGYTF.

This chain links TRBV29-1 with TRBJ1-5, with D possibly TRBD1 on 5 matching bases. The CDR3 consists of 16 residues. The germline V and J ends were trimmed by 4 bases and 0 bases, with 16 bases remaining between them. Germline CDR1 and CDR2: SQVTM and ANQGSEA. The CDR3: CSVVVGTSASNQPQHF. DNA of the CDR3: TGCAGCGTTGTTGTGGGGACTTCGGCTAGCAATCAGCCCCAGCATTTT. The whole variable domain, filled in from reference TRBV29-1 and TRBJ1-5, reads SAVISQKPSRDICQRGTSLTIQCQVDSQVTMMFWYRQQPGQSLTLIATANQGSEATYESGFVIDKFPISRPNLTFSTLTVSNMSPEDSSIYLCSVVVGTSASNQPQHFGDGTRLSIL.

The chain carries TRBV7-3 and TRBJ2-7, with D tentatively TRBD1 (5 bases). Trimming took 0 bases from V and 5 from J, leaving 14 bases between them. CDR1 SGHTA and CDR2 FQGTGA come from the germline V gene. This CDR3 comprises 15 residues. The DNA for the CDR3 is TGTGCCAGCAGCTTAACGTCCTCCCCCAGGGACGAGCAGTACTTC. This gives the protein CASSLTSSPRDEQYF.

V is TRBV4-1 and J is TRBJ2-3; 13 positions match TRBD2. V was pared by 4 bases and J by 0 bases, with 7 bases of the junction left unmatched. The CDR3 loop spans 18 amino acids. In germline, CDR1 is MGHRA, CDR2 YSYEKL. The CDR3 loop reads CASSLGLAGASSTDTQYF. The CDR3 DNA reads TGCGCCAGCAGCCTAGGACTAGCGGGGGCCTCTAGCACAGATACGCAGTATTTT.

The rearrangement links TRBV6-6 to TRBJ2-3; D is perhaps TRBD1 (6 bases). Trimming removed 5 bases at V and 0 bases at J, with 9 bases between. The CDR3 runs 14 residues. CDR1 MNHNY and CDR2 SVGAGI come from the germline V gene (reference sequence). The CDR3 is CASSQGSSTDTQYF. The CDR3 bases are TGTGCCAGCAGTCAGGGGTCTAGCACAGATACGCAGTATTTT.

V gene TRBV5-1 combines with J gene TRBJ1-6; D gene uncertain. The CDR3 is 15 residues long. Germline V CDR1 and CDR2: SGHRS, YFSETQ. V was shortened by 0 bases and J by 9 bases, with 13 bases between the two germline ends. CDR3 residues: CASSLAAGGSSPLHF. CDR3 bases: TGCGCCAGCAGCTTGGCCGCAGGTGGGAGTTCACCCCTCCACTTT.

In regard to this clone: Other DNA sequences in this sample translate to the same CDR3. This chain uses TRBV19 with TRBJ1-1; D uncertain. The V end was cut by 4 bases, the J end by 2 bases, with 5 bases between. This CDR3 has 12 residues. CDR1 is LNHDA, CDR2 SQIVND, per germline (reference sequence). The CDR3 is CASSSGNTEAFF. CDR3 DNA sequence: TGTGCCAGTAGTAGCGGCAACACTGAAGCTTTCTTT. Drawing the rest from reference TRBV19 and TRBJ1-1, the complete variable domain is DGGITQSPKYLFRKEGQNVTLSCEQNLNHDAMYWYRQDPGQGLRLIYYSQIVNDFQKGDIAEGYSVSREKKESFPLTVTSAQKNPTAFYLCASSSGNTEAFFGQGTRLTVV.

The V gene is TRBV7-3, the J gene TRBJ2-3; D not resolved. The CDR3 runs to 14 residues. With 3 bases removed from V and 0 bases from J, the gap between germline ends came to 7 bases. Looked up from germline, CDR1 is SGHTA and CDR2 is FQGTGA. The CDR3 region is CASSFTTSTDTQYF. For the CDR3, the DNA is TGTGCCAGCAGCTTCACCACTAGCACAGATACGCAGTATTTT.

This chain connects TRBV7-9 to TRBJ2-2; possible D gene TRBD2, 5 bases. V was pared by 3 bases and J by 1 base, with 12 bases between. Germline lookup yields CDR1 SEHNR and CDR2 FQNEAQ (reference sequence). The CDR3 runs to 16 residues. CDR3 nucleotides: TGTGCCAGCAGCTTCGACTTTGGGAGGAACACCGGGGAGCTGTTTTTT. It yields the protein CASSFDFGRNTGELFF.

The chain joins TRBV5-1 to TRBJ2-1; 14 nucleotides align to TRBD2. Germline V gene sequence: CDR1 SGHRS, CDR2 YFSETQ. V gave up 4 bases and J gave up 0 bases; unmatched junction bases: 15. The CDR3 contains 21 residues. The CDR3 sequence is CASSPQGGLAGAGGSYNEQFF. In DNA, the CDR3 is TGCGCCAGCAGCCCCCAGGGGGGACTAGCGGGAGCCGGAGGCTCCTACAATGAGCAGTTCTTC.

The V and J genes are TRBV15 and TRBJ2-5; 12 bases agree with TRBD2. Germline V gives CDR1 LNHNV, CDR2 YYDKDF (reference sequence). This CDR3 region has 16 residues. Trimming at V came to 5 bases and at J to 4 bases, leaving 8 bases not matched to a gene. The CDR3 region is CATSGELAGGRETQYF. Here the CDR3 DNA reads TGTGCCACCAGCGGGGAACTAGCGGGAGGACGAGAGACCCAGTACTTC.

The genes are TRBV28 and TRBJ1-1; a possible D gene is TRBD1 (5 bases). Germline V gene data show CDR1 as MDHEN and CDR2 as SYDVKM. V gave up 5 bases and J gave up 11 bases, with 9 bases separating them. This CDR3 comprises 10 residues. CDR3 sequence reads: CASSQYRAFF. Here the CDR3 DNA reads TGTGCCAGCAGTCAATACAGGGCTTTCTTT.

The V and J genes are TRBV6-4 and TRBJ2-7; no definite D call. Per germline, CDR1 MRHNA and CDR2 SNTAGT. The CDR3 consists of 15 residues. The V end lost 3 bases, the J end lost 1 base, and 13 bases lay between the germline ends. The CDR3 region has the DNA TGTGCCAGCAGTGATAATAAGGCAGGTTCCTACGAGCAGTACTTC. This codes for CASSDNKAGSYEQYF.

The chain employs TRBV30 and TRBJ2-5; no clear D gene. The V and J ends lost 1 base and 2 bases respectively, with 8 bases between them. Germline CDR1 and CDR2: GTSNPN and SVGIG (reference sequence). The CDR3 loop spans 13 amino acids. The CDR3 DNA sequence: TGTGCCTGGAGTGAACAGATTCAAGAGACCCAGTACTTC. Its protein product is CAWSEQIQETQYF.

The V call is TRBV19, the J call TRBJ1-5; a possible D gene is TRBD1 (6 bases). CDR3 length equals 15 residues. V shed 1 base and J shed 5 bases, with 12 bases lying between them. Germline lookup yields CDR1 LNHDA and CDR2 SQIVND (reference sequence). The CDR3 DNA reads TGTGCCAGTAGTATAGGGGGTTGGGGGCATCAGCCCCAGCATTTT. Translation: CASSIGGWGHQPQHF. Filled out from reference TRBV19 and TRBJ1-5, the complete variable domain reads DGGITQSPKYLFRKEGQNVTLSCEQNLNHDAMYWYRQDPGQGLRLIYYSQIVNDFQKGDIAEGYSVSREKKESFPLTVTSAQKNPTAFYLCASSIGGWGHQPQHFGDGTRLSIL.

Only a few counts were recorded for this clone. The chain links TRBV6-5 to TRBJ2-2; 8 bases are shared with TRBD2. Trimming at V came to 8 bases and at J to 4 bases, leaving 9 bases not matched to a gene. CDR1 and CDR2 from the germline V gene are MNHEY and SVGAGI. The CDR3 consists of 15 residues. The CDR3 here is CASARGGRGTGELFF. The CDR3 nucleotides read TGTGCCAGCGCTCGGGGGGGCCGGGGCACCGGGGAGCTGTTTTTT.

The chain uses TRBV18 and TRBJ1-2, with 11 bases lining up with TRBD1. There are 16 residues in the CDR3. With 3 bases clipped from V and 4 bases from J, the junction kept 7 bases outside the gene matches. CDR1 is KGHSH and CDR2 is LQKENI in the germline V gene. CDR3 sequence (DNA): TGTGCCAGCTCACCCCAGGACAGGGGGCATGTCTATGGCTACACCTTC. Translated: CASSPQDRGHVYGYTF.